The 23 T cell receptor beta chains below come from one sample, sequenced in a study of CD8+ T cells in alopecia areata. Following extraction, RNA underwent reverse transcription to cDNA, which served as the sequencing template. Sequenced by immunoSEQ multiplex PCR; TCRdb stores in-frame clones only, minus some. This table has 100,000 or so clones, roughly 56% appearing once. The treatment denotes: oral pan-JAK inhibitor, 5-10 mg twice daily. This specimen was CD8+ T cells sorted from blood, taken at roughly week 55, from a patient treated with tofacitinib. These receptors came from a human donor with alopecia areata.

The chain is built from TRBV30 and TRBJ1-4; no clear D gene. The CDR3 has 11 residues. Germline assignment: CDR1 GTSNPN and CDR2 SVGIG (reference sequence). The V gene lost 0 bases and the J gene lost 8 bases, with 4 bases spanning the gap. CDR3 in amino acids: CAWSVSEKLFF. The CDR3, as DNA: TGTGCCTGGAGTGTATCCGAAAAACTGTTTTTT.

CDR3 loop: CASSQDGNQPQHF. As DNA, the CDR3 is TGTGCCAGCAGCCAGGACGGGAATCAGCCCCAGCATTTT. The chain has TRBV9 and TRBJ1-5; D call uncertain. Trimming cost V 4 bases and J 4 bases, with 9 bases left between them. The CDR3 runs to 13 residues. Germline assignment: CDR1 SGDLS and CDR2 YYNGEE.

This clone occurred a few times. The chain is built from TRBV7-9 and TRBJ1-2; tentative D call: TRBD1 (6 bases). The CDR3 is 16 residues long. With 5 bases removed from V and 2 bases from J, the gap between germline ends came to 18 bases. Germline CDR1 is SEHNR and CDR2 is FQNEAQ (reference sequence). The CDR3 DNA sequence: TGTGCCAGCAGCCACCCTGGTTTGGGGACAAACTATGGCTACACCTTC. The encoded protein is CASSHPGLGTNYGYTF.

The V gene is TRBV9, the J gene TRBJ1-4; D possibly corresponds to TRBD1 (6 bases). There are 15 residues in the CDR3. CDR1 is SGDLS, CDR2 YYNGEE, per germline. Deletions cut 3 bases from V and 7 bases from J, with 16 bases between. The CDR3: CASSETTGLLEKLFF. In nucleotides, the CDR3 is TGTGCCAGCAGCGAGACGACAGGCCTCCTTGAAAAACTGTTTTTT.

The chain has TRBV27 and TRBJ2-1, with a tentative D call TRBD2 (6 bases). Germline-derived CDR1 and CDR2 are MNHEY and SMNVEV (reference sequence). This CDR3 contains 14 residues. Trimming shortened V by 2 bases and J by 3 bases, and 8 bases separated the two germline ends. The CDR3 sequence: CASSLPGVYNEQFF. Written as DNA, the CDR3 is TGTGCCAGCAGTTTACCGGGGGTCTACAATGAGCAGTTCTTC.

This rearrangement joins TRBV30 to TRBJ2-1; TRBD1 matches at 7 bases. J lost 0 bases, V lost 3 bases, and 11 bases had no gene match. CDR3 length equals 17 residues. Per the germline V gene, CDR1 is GTSNPN and CDR2 is SVGIG (reference sequence). DNA of the CDR3: TGTGCCTGGAGCGAGACAGGGAACCCCAGCTCCTACAATGAGCAGTTCTTC. Translated, it gives CAWSETGNPSSYNEQFF. Together with reference TRBV30 and TRBJ2-1, the CDR3 gives the full variable domain: SQTIHQWPATLVQPVGSPLSLECTVEGTSNPNLYWYRQAAGRGLQLLFYSVGIGQISSEVPQNLSASRPQDRQFILSSKKLLLSDSGFYLCAWSETGNPSSYNEQFFGPGTRLTVL.

This rearrangement joins TRBV13 to TRBJ2-5; D gene ambiguous. Germline values: CDR1 PRHDT, CDR2 FYEKMQ (reference sequence). Trimming shortened V by 4 bases and J by 4 bases, and 16 bases separated the two germline ends. This CDR3 comprises 15 residues. CDR3: CASSSQAARAETQYF. DNA of the CDR3: TGTGCCAGCAGCTCCCAAGCCGCAAGGGCAGAGACCCAGTACTTC.

This sequence joins TRBV9 and TRBJ2-3; D remains unclear. Germline V CDR1 and CDR2: SGDLS, YYNGEE. V lost 0 bases, J lost 0 bases, and 11 bases lay in between. The CDR3 loop spans 16 amino acids. CDR3 in DNA: TGTGCCAGCAGCGTAGAGGTGGGGTCTAGCACAGATACGCAGTATTTT. It specifies CASSVEVGSSTDTQYF.

The chain is built from TRBV29-1 and TRBJ2-1, with D possibly being TRBD1 (8 bases). The length of the CDR3 is 13 residues. Germline CDR1 reads SQVTM; CDR2 reads ANQGSEA. Trimming cost V 6 bases and J 9 bases, with 18 bases left between them. The CDR3 reads CSVDREGISEQFF. The DNA of the CDR3 is TGCAGCGTGGACAGGGAGGGTATTAGTGAGCAGTTCTTC.

The V and J genes are TRBV30 and TRBJ2-1; D unclear. Germline values: CDR1 GTSNPN, CDR2 SVGIG (reference sequence). This CDR3 contains 10 residues. Trimming stripped 2 bases from V and 5 bases from J, with 1 base between. DNA of the CDR3: TGTGCCTGGAGTAACAATGAGCAGTTCTTC. Translated, it gives CAWSNNEQFF.

The V gene is TRBV14, the J gene TRBJ1-2, with D unresolved. The germline V gene encodes CDR1 SGHDN and CDR2 FVKESK. CDR3 length: 15 amino acids. The V end lost 0 bases, the J end lost 5 bases, and 13 bases lay between the germline ends. The CDR3 nucleotides read TGTGCCAGCAGCCAAGACGGAGGCGTTTATTATGGCTACACCTTC. Its translation: CASSQDGGVYYGYTF.

This rearrangement joins TRBV11-1 to TRBJ1-1, with 7 bases fitting TRBD1. The ends lost 5 bases at V and 0 bases at J; junction bases unmatched: 12. CDR1 is SGHAT, CDR2 FQDESV, per germline (reference sequence). The CDR3 consists of 17 residues. The CDR3 sequence: CASSETDRKGLNTEAFF. CDR3 bases: TGTGCCAGCAGCGAAACGGACAGGAAGGGGCTGAACACTGAAGCTTTCTTT.

As regards this clone: Relative to the germline gene, one junction end is altered; a read error may explain this. CDR3: CASTRDPGARNTGELFF. DNA for the CDR3: TGTGCTAGCACAAGAGACCCAGGGGCAAGAAACACCGGGGAGCTGTTTTTT. The chain recombines TRBV7-7 with TRBJ2-2; D might be TRBD1 (6 bases). The CDR3 runs 17 residues. CDR1 and CDR2 (germline): SSHAT, FNYEAQ (reference sequence).

The DNA of the CDR3 is TGTGCCAGCAGCGCCCTAAGTTCCTATGGCTACACCTTC. It specifies CASSALSSYGYTF. V gene TRBV9 combines with J gene TRBJ1-2; D not certain. V lost 3 bases, J lost 4 bases, and 10 bases lay in between. Germline lookup yields CDR1 SGDLS and CDR2 YYNGEE. The length of the CDR3 is 13 residues. Full variable domain (missing parts from reference TRBV9 and TRBJ1-2): DSGVTQTPKHLITATGQRVTLRCSPRSGDLSVYWYQQSLDQGLQFLIQYYNGEERAKGNILERFSAQQFPDLHSELNLSSLELGDSALYFCASSALSSYGYTFGSGTRLTVV.

The chain couples TRBV9 to TRBJ2-5, with unresolved D. This CDR3 region has 15 residues. Germline V CDR1 and CDR2: SGDLS, YYNGEE. V was pared by 4 bases and J by 2 bases, with 15 bases between. The CDR3 bases are TGTGCCAGCAGCACCTCATATTGGCGACAAGAGACCCAGTACTTC. This gives the protein CASSTSYWRQETQYF.

The chain uses TRBV4-1 and TRBJ1-5; D gene unclear. The CDR3 length is 13 residues. CDR1 and CDR2 (germline): MGHRA, YSYEKL. V lost 1 base to trimming and J lost 5 bases, with 6 bases between them. The CDR3 protein is CASSQGGHQPQHF. Here the CDR3 DNA reads TGCGCCAGCAGCCAAGGGGGTCATCAGCCCCAGCATTTT.

V usage is TRBV4-1 and J usage is TRBJ2-5, with 8 bases lining up with TRBD1. Germline-derived CDR1 and CDR2 are MGHRA and YSYEKL. This CDR3 spans 20 amino acids. V shed 5 bases and J 1 base; nucleotides not matched to a gene: 21. The CDR3 spells CASSKKAKGTGHRSQETQYF. CDR3 nucleotides: TGCGCCAGCAGCAAAAAGGCCAAGGGGACAGGCCATCGGTCCCAAGAGACCCAGTACTTC.

This clone was observed a single time. J is TRBJ1-1 and V is TRBV11-2; D is ambiguous. This CDR3 contains 14 residues. The ends were cut back, 1 base at V and 3 bases at J, with 9 bases in the middle. Per germline, CDR1 SGHAT and CDR2 FQNNGV. CDR3 in DNA: TGTGCCAGCAGCTTAGGGGGATTGTACACTGAAGCTTTCTTT. Protein: CASSLGGLYTEAFF.

V and J are TRBV7-6 and TRBJ2-3, with D unresolved. The CDR3 contains 16 residues. Trimming removed 2 bases at V and 1 base at J, with 13 bases between. CDR1 and CDR2 from the germline V gene are SGHVS and FNYEAQ. The CDR3 reads CASSLFGQTRTDTQYF. The CDR3 DNA reads as TGTGCCAGCAGCTTATTCGGGCAAACACGCACAGATACGCAGTATTTT. The whole variable domain, filled in from reference TRBV7-6 and TRBJ2-3, reads GAGVSQSPRYKVTKRGQDVALRCDPISGHVSLYWYRQALGQGPEFLTYFNYEAQQDKSGLPNDRFSAERPEGSISTLTIQRTEQRDSAMYRCASSLFGQTRTDTQYFGPGTRLTVL.

The rearrangement uses TRBV5-1 and TRBJ2-1; possibly TRBD1 for D (6 bases). The CDR3 totals 17 residues. Trimming took 5 bases from V and 6 from J, leaving 24 bases between them. From germline, CDR1 is SGHRS and CDR2 YFSETQ. The CDR3 region has the DNA TGCGCCAGCAGTCCACTACAGGGCTCTAACCCACCCAATGAGCAGTTCTTC. This sequence encodes CASSPLQGSNPPNEQFF.

V gene TRBV4-2 combines with J gene TRBJ2-7; D is unclear. Trimming removed 4 bases at V and 3 bases at J, with 16 bases between. The CDR3 spans 15 residues. Germline-derived CDR1 and CDR2 are LGHNA and YNFKEQ. CDR3 sequence reads: CASSLVGSTVYEQYF. In nucleotides, the CDR3 is TGTGCCAGCAGCCTCGTGGGTAGTACTGTCTACGAGCAGTACTTC.

A few counts support this clone. V gene TRBV28 combines with J gene TRBJ2-7; D assignment may be TRBD1 or TRBD2 (5 bases each). CDR1 and CDR2 (germline): MDHEN, SYDVKM. Trimming pared 7 bases from V and 4 bases from J, leaving 11 bases between. The CDR3 runs 12 residues. The CDR3 DNA is TGTGCCAGCACCCGGGGCGGGTACGAGCAGTACTTC. Protein sequence: CASTRGGYEQYF.

This clone has a single count. The V call is TRBV4-1, the J call TRBJ2-7; TRBD2 is a possible D gene (5 bases). The CDR3 is 18 amino acids. Trimming removed 2 bases at V and 7 bases at J, with 27 bases between. Germline loops: CDR1 MGHRA, CDR2 YSYEKL. The CDR3 here is CASSQSAFWPPLGGEQYF. CDR3 nucleotides: TGCGCCAGCAGCCAATCGGCTTTTTGGCCGCCGTTGGGCGGGGAGCAGTACTTC.